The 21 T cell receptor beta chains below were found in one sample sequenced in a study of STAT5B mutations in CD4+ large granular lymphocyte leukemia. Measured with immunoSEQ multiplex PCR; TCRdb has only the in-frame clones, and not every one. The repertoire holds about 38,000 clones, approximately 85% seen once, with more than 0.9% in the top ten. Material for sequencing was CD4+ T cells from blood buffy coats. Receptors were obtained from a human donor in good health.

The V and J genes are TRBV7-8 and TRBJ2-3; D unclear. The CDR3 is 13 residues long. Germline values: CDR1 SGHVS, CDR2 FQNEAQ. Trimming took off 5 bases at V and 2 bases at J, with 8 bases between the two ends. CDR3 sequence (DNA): TGTGCCAGCAGCCCTTATTTCACAGATACGCAGTATTTT. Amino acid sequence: CASSPYFTDTQYF.

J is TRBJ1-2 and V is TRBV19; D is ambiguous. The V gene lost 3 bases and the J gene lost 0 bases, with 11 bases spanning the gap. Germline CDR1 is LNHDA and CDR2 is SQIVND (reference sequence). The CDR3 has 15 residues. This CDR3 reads CASSMWQRPNYGYTF. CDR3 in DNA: TGTGCCAGTAGTATGTGGCAAAGGCCTAACTATGGCTACACCTTC.

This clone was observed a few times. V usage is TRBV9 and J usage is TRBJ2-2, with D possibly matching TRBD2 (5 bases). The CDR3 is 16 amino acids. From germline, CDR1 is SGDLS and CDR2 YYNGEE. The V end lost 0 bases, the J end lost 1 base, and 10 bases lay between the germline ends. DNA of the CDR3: TGTGCCAGCAGCGTAGCAGGACTCAAGAACACCGGGGAGCTGTTTTTT. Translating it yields CASSVAGLKNTGELFF.

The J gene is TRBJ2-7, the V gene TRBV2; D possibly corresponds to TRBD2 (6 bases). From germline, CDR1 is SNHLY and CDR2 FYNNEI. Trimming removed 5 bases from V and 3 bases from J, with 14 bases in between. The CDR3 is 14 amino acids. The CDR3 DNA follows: TGTGCCAGCAGTTGGGAGGTTCCGAGCTACGAGCAGTACTTC. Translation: CASSWEVPSYEQYF.

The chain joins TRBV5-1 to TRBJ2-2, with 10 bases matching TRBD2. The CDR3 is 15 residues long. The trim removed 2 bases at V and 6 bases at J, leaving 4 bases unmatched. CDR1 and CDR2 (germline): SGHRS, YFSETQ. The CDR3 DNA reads TGCGCCAGCAGCTTTAGCGGGGGGACCTCCGGGGAGCTGTTTTTT. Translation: CASSFSGGTSGELFF.

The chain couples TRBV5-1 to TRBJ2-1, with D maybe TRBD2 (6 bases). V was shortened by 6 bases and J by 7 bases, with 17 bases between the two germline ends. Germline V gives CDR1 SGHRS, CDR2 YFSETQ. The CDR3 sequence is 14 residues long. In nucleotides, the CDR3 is TGCGCCAGCATGGAGGTCCTAGCGCCGAATGAGCAGTTCTTC. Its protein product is CASMEVLAPNEQFF. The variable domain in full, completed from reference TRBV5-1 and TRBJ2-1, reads KAGVTQTPRYLIKTRGQQVTLSCSPISGHRSVSWYQQTPGQGLQFLFEYFSETQRNKGNFPGRFSGRQFSNSRSEMNVSTLELGDSALYLCASMEVLAPNEQFFGPGTRLTVL.

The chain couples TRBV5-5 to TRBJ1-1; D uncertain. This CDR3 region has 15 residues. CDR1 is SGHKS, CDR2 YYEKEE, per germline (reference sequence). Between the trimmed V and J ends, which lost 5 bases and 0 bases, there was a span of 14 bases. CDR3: CASRAWALMNTEAFF. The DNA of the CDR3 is TGTGCCAGCAGAGCCTGGGCACTCATGAACACTGAAGCTTTCTTT.

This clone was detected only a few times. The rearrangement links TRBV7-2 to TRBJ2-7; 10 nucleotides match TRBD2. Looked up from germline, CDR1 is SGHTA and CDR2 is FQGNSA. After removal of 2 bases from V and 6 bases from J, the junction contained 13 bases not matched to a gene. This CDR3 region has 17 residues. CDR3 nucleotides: TGTGCCAGCAGCTTAAGGTCAGTCGCTAGCGGGAGAGGCGAGCAGTACTTC. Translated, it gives CASSLRSVASGRGEQYF.

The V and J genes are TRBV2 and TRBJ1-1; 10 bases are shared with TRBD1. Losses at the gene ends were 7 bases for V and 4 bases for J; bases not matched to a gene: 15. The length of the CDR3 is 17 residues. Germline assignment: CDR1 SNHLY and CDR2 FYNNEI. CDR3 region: CASKGVGTGVGGTEAFF. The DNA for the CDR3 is TGTGCCAGCAAAGGGGTCGGGACAGGGGTTGGTGGCACTGAAGCTTTCTTT.

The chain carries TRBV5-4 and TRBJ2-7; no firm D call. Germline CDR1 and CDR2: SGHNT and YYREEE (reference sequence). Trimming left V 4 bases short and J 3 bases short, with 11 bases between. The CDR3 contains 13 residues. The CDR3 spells CASSPEPFYEQYF. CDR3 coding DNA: TGTGCCAGCAGCCCCGAGCCATTCTACGAGCAGTACTTC.

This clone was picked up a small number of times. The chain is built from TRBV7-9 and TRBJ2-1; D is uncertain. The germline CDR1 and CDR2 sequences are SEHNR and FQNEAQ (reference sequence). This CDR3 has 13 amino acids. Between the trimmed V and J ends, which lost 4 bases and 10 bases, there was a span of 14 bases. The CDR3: CASSWTSTEEQFF. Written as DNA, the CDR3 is TGTGCCAGCAGCTGGACGTCGACTGAAGAGCAGTTCTTC.

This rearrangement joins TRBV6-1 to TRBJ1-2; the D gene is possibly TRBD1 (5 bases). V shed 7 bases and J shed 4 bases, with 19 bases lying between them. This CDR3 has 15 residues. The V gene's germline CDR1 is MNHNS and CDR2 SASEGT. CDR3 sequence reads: CASISRDFSFYGYTF. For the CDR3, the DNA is TGTGCCAGCATTTCCCGGGACTTTAGCTTCTATGGCTACACCTTC.

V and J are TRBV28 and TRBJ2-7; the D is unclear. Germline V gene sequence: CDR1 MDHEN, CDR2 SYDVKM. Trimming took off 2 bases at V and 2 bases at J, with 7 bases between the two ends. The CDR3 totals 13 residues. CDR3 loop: CASSLSGPYEQYF. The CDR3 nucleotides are TGTGCCAGCAGTTTAAGTGGACCCTACGAGCAGTACTTC.

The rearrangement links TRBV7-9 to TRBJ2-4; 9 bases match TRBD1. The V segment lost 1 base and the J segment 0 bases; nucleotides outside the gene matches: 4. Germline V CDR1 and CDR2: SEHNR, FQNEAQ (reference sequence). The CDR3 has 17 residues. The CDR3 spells CASSLGGTGLAKNIQYF. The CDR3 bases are TGTGCCAGCAGCTTAGGTGGGACAGGGCTAGCCAAAAACATTCAGTACTTC. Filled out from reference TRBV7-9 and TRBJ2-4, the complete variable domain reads DTGVSQNPRHKITKRGQNVTFRCDPISEHNRLYWYRQTLGQGPEFLTYFQNEAQLEKSRLLSDRFSAERPKGSFSTLEIQRTEQGDSAMYLCASSLGGTGLAKNIQYFGAGTRLSVL.

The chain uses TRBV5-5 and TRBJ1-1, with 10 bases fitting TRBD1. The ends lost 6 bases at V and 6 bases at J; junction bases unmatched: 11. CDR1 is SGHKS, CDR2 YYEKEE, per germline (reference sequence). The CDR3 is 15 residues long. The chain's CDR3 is CASNRDRGGRAEAFF. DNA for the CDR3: TGTGCCAGCAACCGGGACAGGGGAGGTAGGGCTGAAGCTTTCTTT.

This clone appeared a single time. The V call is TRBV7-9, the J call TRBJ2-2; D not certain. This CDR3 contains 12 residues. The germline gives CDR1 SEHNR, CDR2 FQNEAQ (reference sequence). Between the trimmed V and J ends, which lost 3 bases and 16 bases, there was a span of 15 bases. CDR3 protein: CASSFVLERTFF. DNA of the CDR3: TGTGCCAGCAGCTTCGTTCTAGAGAGGACGTTTTTT. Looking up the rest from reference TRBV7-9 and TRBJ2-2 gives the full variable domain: DTGVSQNPRHKITKRGQNVTFRCDPISEHNRLYWYRQTLGQGPEFLTYFQNEAQLEKSRLLSDRFSAERPKGSFSTLEIQRTEQGDSAMYLCASSFVLERTFFGEGSRLTVL.

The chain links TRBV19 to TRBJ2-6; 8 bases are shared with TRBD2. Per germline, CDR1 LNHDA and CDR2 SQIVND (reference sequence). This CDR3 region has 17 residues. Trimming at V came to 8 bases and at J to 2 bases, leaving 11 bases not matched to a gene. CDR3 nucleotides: TGTGCCAGTCGTCTCGGGGGGGCGCCCCCTGGGGCCAACGTCCTGACTTTC. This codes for CASRLGGAPPGANVLTF. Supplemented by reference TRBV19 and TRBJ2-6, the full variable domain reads DGGITQSPKYLFRKEGQNVTLSCEQNLNHDAMYWYRQDPGQGLRLIYYSQIVNDFQKGDIAEGYSVSREKKESFPLTVTSAQKNPTAFYLCASRLGGAPPGANVLTFGAGSRLTVL.

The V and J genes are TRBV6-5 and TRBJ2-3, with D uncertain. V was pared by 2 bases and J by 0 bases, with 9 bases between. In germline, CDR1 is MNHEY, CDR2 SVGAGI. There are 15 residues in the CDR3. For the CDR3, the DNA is TGTGCCAGCAGTTACAAGGGCGGCAGCACAGATACGCAGTATTTT. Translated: CASSYKGGSTDTQYF.

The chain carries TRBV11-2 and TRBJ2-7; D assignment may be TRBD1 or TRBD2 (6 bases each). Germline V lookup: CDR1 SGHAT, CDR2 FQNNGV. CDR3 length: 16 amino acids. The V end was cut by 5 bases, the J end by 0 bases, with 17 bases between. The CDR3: CASSKLQGSGSYEQYF. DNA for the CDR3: TGTGCCAGCAGCAAGTTACAGGGTAGCGGCTCCTACGAGCAGTACTTC.

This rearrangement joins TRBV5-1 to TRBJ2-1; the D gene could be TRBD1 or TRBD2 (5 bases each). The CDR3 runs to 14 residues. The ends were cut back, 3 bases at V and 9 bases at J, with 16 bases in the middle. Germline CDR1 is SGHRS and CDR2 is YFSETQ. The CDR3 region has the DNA TGCGCCAGCAGCTGGGGCGGGCTAGACGGTGAGCAGTTCTTC. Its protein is CASSWGGLDGEQFF. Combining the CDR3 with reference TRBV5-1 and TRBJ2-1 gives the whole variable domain KAGVTQTPRYLIKTRGQQVTLSCSPISGHRSVSWYQQTPGQGLQFLFEYFSETQRNKGNFPGRFSGRQFSNSRSEMNVSTLELGDSALYLCASSWGGLDGEQFFGPGTRLTVL.

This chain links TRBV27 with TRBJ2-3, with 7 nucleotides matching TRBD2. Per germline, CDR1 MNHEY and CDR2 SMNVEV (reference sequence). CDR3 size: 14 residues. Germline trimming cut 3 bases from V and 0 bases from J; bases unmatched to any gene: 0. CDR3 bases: TGTGCCAGCAGTTTTAGCGGGAGCACAGATACGCAGTATTTT. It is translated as CASSFSGSTDTQYF.